A selection of T cell receptor beta chains follows, all from one sample in a study of human T cells and chemical hapten exposure. MiXCR, applied by TCRdb to the RACE reads, yields one record per CDR3 protein. The sample has roughly 380,000 distinct CDR3 sequences; more than 5% are singletons. The sample was whole blood, taken in connection with sensitization to the hapten diphenylcyclopropenone (DPC). The receptor set was obtained from a woman between 18 and 30 years old with alopecia areata. Some clones in this sample may be carry-over from other donors' samples. Both conserved end residues are part of each CDR3. A D gene is named only where the DNA matches it firmly. A clone size is listed for some rows: how often the clone was seen (once, few, many), or a class if it is expanded.

d_call	v_call	cdr3_length	clone_size	j_call	cdr3_aa	cdr3_nt
TRBD1	TRBV7-2	14	few	TRBJ2-1	CASSSGQGAHEQFF	TGTGCCAGCAGCTCGGGACAGGGGGCACATGAGCAGTTCTTC
NA	TRBV3-1	13	many	TRBJ1-1	CASSQGRNTEAFF	TGTGCCAGCAGCCAAGGACGGAACACTGAAGCTTTCTTT
TRBD2	TRBV28	18	few	TRBJ2-5	CASSRLTLRLAEQETQYF	TGTGCCAGCAGTCGCCTAACCCTTCGACTAGCGGAACAAGAGACCCAGTACTTC
NA	TRBV21-1	16	few	TRBJ2-7	CASSNRRGQVESEQYF	TGTGCCAGCAGCAATCGAAGGGGGCAAGTCGAGTCCGAGCAGTACTTC
TRBD2	TRBV5-6	21	NA	TRBJ2-4	CASSLAWGTIGSGENKNIQYF	TGTGCCAGCAGCTTGGCGTGGGGGACAATCGGTAGCGGGGAGAACAAAAACATTCAGTACTTC
NA	TRBV29-1	15	NA	TRBJ2-3	CSVEGLGLDTDTQYF	TGCAGCGTTGAGGGTTTGGGGCTAGACACAGATACGCAGTATTTT
NA	TRBV9	15	few	TRBJ2-7	CASSVGGTSSYEQYF	TGTGCCAGCAGCGTAGGGGGGACCAGCTCCTACGAGCAGTACTTC
NA	TRBV3-1	14	NA	TRBJ2-2	CASTNGGRDGELFF	TGTGCCAGCACCAATGGGGGACGGGACGGGGAGCTGTTTTTT
TRBD1	TRBV27	14	NA	TRBJ2-7	CASSQGTGGYEQYF	TGTGCCAGCAGTCAAGGGACAGGGGGCTACGAGCAGTACTTC
NA	TRBV7-3	13	many	TRBJ2-2	CASSRGYNGELFF	TGTGCCAGCAGCCGGGGGTATAACGGGGAGCTGTTTTTT
NA	TRBV9	15	many	TRBJ1-1	CASSETVILNTEAFF	TGTGCCAGCAGCGAAACGGTGATTCTGAACACTGAAGCTTTCTTT
NA	TRBV29-1	13	many	TRBJ1-2	CSVLGEGVYGYTF	TGCAGCGTATTAGGGGAGGGAGTCTATGGCTACACCTTC
NA	TRBV12-3/TRBV12-4	13	NA	TRBJ1-5	CASSYQGYQPQHF	TGTGCCAGCAGTTACCAGGGATATCAGCCCCAGCATTTT
NA	TRBV6-6	13	many	TRBJ1-3	CASSYGDGNTIYF	TGTGCCAGCAGTTACGGCGACGGGAACACCATATATTTT
NA	TRBV7-9	11	NA	TRBJ2-5	CASSTMETQYF	TGTGCCAGCAGCACCATGGAGACCCAGTACTTC
NA	TRBV6-6	15	few	TRBJ1-4	CASRPRDSANEKLFF	TGTGCCAGCAGGCCCAGGGATTCAGCTAATGAAAAACTGTTTTTT
NA	TRBV3-1	17	many	TRBJ2-7	CASSQDLGSPRTYEQYF	TGTGCCAGCAGCCAAGATCTTGGCAGCCCTAGAACCTACGAGCAGTACTTC